These 12 T cell receptor beta chains share one sample of origin, sequenced in a study of graft-versus-host responses after intestinal transplantation. Clones were sequenced by immunoSEQ multiplex PCR, and TCRdb holds only the in-frame ones, with some missing. The sample shows approximately 37,000 clones, 80% to 95% of them seen only once. The source was PBMCs, collected almost 750 days after intestinal transplantation. The origin of the receptors is a human patient who received an intestinal transplant, so some T cells may come from the graft donor.

Concerning this clone: Distinct nucleotide sequences in the sample also encode this CDR3. This chain connects TRBV7-3 to TRBJ1-6; D gene uncertain. Germline V lookup: CDR1 SGHTA, CDR2 FQGTGA. CDR3 size: 13 residues. V was shortened by 1 base and J by 6 bases, with 4 bases between the two germline ends. This CDR3 reads CASSLIVNSPLHF. The CDR3 DNA sequence: TGTGCCAGCAGCTTAATCGTTAATTCACCCCTCCACTTT.

The chain joins TRBV6-1 to TRBJ2-7; D gene uncertain. Germline CDR1 is MNHNS and CDR2 is SASEGT. CDR3 size: 11 residues. V was trimmed by 5 bases and J by 5 bases, leaving 7 bases between them. CDR3 in amino acids: CASSYLHEQYF. The CDR3 coding sequence is TGTGCCAGCAGTTACCTCCACGAGCAGTACTTC.

This clone was counted once. V gene TRBV7-2 combines with J gene TRBJ2-2; 15 nucleotides align to TRBD2. Trimming at V came to 8 bases and at J to 3 bases, leaving 13 bases not matched to a gene. CDR3 length equals 19 residues. Germline CDR1 is SGHTA and CDR2 is FQGNSA. In DNA, the CDR3 is TGTGCCAGCTCCTCCACCGGGACTAGCGGGGGGCGGTACACCGGGGAGCTGTTTTTT. Encoded protein: CASSSTGTSGGRYTGELFF.

V is TRBV9 and J is TRBJ2-7, with 8 nucleotides matching TRBD2. V dropped 4 bases and J dropped 0; count of bases not matched to a gene: 9. CDR1 is SGDLS, CDR2 YYNGEE, per germline. This CDR3 spans 16 amino acids. The CDR3 DNA sequence: TGTGCCAGCAGCAGCCCGGGAGGGGCTACCTCCTACGAGCAGTACTTC. Its protein is CASSSPGGATSYEQYF.

The rearrangement uses TRBV28 and TRBJ2-4, with TRBD2 as a possible D gene (6 bases). V was cut by 6 bases and J by 0 bases, with 15 bases left in between. Germline V CDR1 and CDR2: MDHEN, SYDVKM. The CDR3 runs 16 residues. The CDR3 reads CASRAGSLLAKNIQYF. As DNA, the CDR3 is TGTGCCAGCAGAGCCGGGAGTCTTCTAGCCAAAAACATTCAGTACTTC.

J is TRBJ2-3 and V is TRBV4-2; 10 bases line up with TRBD2. The CDR3 spans 17 residues. CDR1 is LGHNA and CDR2 is YNFKEQ in the germline V gene. The ends lost 0 bases at V and 1 base at J; junction bases unmatched: 4. CDR3 coding DNA: TGTGCCAGCAGCCAAGATTCCCTAGCGGGGGGCACAGATACGCAGTATTTT. Its translation: CASSQDSLAGGTDTQYF.

V gene TRBV2 combines with J gene TRBJ2-1, with 8 bases aligning to TRBD2. Germline trimming cut 4 bases from V and 8 bases from J; bases unmatched to any gene: 1. In germline, CDR1 is SNHLY, CDR2 FYNNEI. The length of the CDR3 is 12 residues. The DNA of the CDR3 is TGTGCCAGCAGTGCCGGGAGGGATGAGCAGTTCTTC. Its translation is CASSAGRDEQFF.

V and J are TRBV5-6 and TRBJ2-3, with D uncertain. Deletions cut 0 bases from V and 6 bases from J, with 5 bases between. Germline-derived CDR1 and CDR2 are SGHDT and YYEEEE. This CDR3 spans 12 amino acids. The DNA of the CDR3 is TGTGCCAGCAGCTTGGTGGGGGATACGCAGTATTTT. As protein: CASSLVGDTQYF. Looking up the rest from reference TRBV5-6 and TRBJ2-3 gives the full variable domain: DAGVTQSPTHLIKTRGQQVTLRCSPKSGHDTVSWYQQALGQGPQFIFQYYEEEERQRGNFPDRFSGHQFPNYSSELNVNALLLGDSALYLCASSLVGDTQYFGPGTRLTVL.

The chain carries TRBV27 and TRBJ2-7, with 7 bases lining up with TRBD1. Germline V gene sequence: CDR1 MNHEY, CDR2 SMNVEV (reference sequence). V dropped 6 bases and J dropped 5; count of bases not matched to a gene: 7. The CDR3 spans 13 residues. The CDR3 DNA follows: TGTGCCAGCAGCGATCAAGGGGGCGACGAGCAGTACTTC. This gives the protein CASSDQGGDEQYF.

This chain links TRBV16 with TRBJ2-7; a possible D gene is TRBD1 (6 bases). The CDR3 sequence is 14 residues long. The germline V and J ends were trimmed by 3 bases and 6 bases, with 15 bases remaining between them. Germline CDR1 KGHSY, CDR2 FQNENV. The CDR3 DNA follows: TGTGCCAGCAGCCATCGGAACAGGGTCGGCGAGCAGTACTTC. It is translated as CASSHRNRVGEQYF.

A word on this clone: The junction departs from germline at one end; a sequencing error may be responsible. The chain has TRBV9 and TRBJ1-3, with D perhaps matching TRBD1 (6 bases). This CDR3 is 15 amino acids long. Germline lookup yields CDR1 SGDLS and CDR2 YYNGEE. The CDR3 sequence is CASSVEGGPGNTIYF. CDR3 nucleotide sequence: TGTGCCAGCAGCGTAGAAGGGGGGCCTGGGAACACCATATATTTT.

This rearrangement joins TRBV9 to TRBJ1-1; D remains ambiguous. V was pared by 4 bases and J by 1 base, with 11 bases between. Germline CDR1 SGDLS, CDR2 YYNGEE. This CDR3 region has 14 residues. CDR3 nucleotide sequence: TGTGCCAGCAGCAATAGCGGGAAGAACACTGAAGCTTTCTTT. It codes for CASSNSGKNTEAFF.